Reported below is one T cell receptor beta chain. The repertoire was sequenced with immunoSEQ multiplex PCR; TCRdb's copy has only in-frame clones and lacks some. The sample has about 1 million clones, about 70% seen once. The data originate from a study of shared clonotypes between healthy human individuals. Trimming at V came to 1 base and at J to 7 bases, leaving 14 bases not matched to a gene. From germline, CDR1 is LNHNV and CDR2 YYDKDF (reference sequence). The CDR3 consists of 17 residues. The chain combines TRBV15 with TRBJ2-5; 8 nucleotides agree with TRBD2. The sequence was collected from a man aged 18 to 29 in good health. The specimen sequenced was memory CD4+ T cells sorted from blood. The subset here: CD45RA-negative fraction. CDR3 region: CATSRARGGGRPLTQYF. Written as DNA, the CDR3 is TGTGCCACCAGCAGAGCCCGGGGGGGCGGGAGGCCTTTGACCCAGTACTTC.